The present T cell receptor beta chain was sequenced within a study of cytomegalovirus exposure and HLA in healthy donors. This CDR3 is built from 15 residues. Looked up from germline, CDR1 is SGDLS and CDR2 is YYNGEE. The V and J ends lost 0 bases and 6 bases respectively, with 12 bases between them. 13 Jbeta primers and 60 Vbeta primers were used for the PCR. Method: immunoSEQ multiplex PCR; TCRdb's copy keeps in-frame clones and lacks some. The table lists 100,000 to 150,000 clones, around 76% of them singletons. The source of this sequence is a male donor in good health and CMV-seronegative. The gene calls are TRBV9 and TRBJ1-4; D gene ambiguous. Material for sequencing was PBMCs. DNA of the CDR3: TGTGCCAGCAGCGTAGCTACAAGCGAGGATGAAAAACTGTTTTTT. Protein sequence: CASSVATSEDEKLFF.